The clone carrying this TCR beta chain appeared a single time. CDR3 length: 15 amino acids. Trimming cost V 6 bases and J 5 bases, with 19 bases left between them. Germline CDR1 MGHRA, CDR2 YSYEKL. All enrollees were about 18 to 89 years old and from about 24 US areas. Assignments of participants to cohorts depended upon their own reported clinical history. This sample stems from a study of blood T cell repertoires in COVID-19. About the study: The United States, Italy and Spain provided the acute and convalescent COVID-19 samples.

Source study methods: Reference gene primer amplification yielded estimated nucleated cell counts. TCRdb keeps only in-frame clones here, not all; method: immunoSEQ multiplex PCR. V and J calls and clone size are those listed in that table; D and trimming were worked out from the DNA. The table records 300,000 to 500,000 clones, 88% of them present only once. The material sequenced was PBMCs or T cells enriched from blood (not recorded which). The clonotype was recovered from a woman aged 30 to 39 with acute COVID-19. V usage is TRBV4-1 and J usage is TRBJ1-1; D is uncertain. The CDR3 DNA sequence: TGCGCCAGCAGGTTTCGTCCGGTTCAGACTACTGAAGCTTTCTTT. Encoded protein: CASRFRPVQTTEAFF.